These T cell receptor beta chains were read from a single sample in a study of blood T cell repertoires in COVID-19. The assay was immunoSEQ multiplex PCR, and TCRdb's table has in-frame clones only and misses some. The sample has some 250,000 clones, 75% to 90% seen once. Sequencing was carried out using PBMCs or T cells enriched from blood (not recorded which). The receptors originated from a woman aged 40 to 49 with acute COVID-19. The CDR3 runs from the conserved cysteine through the conserved F or W. Fields, in order: V gene, clone size, J gene, CDR3 protein. Expanded clones are given a class, and other clones once, few, many or no size at all.

v_call: TRBV10-3; clone_size: NA; j_call: TRBJ2-7; cdr3_aa: CAISDSAGISYEQYF
v_call: TRBV9; clone_size: NA; j_call: TRBJ2-1; cdr3_aa: CASSIFGASGSNEQFF
v_call: TRBV18; clone_size: NA; j_call: TRBJ1-1; cdr3_aa: CASSPSGVKNTEAFF
v_call: TRBV5-6; clone_size: NA; j_call: TRBJ1-1; cdr3_aa: CASSPLTRGTEAFF
v_call: TRBV15; clone_size: NA; j_call: TRBJ2-3; cdr3_aa: CATSRVRATDTQYF
v_call: TRBV29-1; clone_size: NA; j_call: TRBJ1-1; cdr3_aa: CSVIGLNTEAFF
v_call: TRBV5-1; clone_size: NA; j_call: TRBJ2-5; cdr3_aa: CASSLGRLQETQYF
v_call: TRBV13; clone_size: NA; j_call: TRBJ2-3; cdr3_aa: CASSRLAGLTDTQYF
v_call: TRBV6-1; clone_size: NA; j_call: TRBJ2-7; cdr3_aa: CASSEAPGQGDYEQYF
v_call: TRBV9; clone_size: NA; j_call: TRBJ1-4; cdr3_aa: CASSPTLPGQGREKLFF
v_call: TRBV11-3; clone_size: NA; j_call: TRBJ2-3; cdr3_aa: CASSLDRGLAASSTDTQYF
v_call: TRBV9; clone_size: NA; j_call: TRBJ2-5; cdr3_aa: CASSVGGGEQETQYF
v_call: TRBV27; clone_size: NA; j_call: TRBJ2-1; cdr3_aa: CASSFTSGSHEQFF
v_call: TRBV19; clone_size: NA; j_call: TRBJ1-3; cdr3_aa: CASSTPTGAGNTIYF
v_call: TRBV20-1; clone_size: NA; j_call: TRBJ2-3; cdr3_aa: CSASFRSTDTQYF
v_call: TRBV5-6; clone_size: few; j_call: TRBJ2-3; cdr3_aa: CASSFGGLARFVTQYF
v_call: TRBV29-1; clone_size: NA; j_call: TRBJ1-3; cdr3_aa: CSVAGTGGGNTIYF
v_call: TRBV5-4; clone_size: NA; j_call: TRBJ2-5; cdr3_aa: CASSVRGTGGSSGSGETQYF
v_call: TRBV5-1; clone_size: NA; j_call: TRBJ2-1; cdr3_aa: CASSFKNLTLAGPNNEQFF
v_call: TRBV7-9; clone_size: NA; j_call: TRBJ1-2; cdr3_aa: CASSPPSGGLYGYTF
v_call: TRBV25-1; clone_size: once; j_call: TRBJ2-1; cdr3_aa: CASSGSLAHNEQFF
v_call: TRBV7-8; clone_size: NA; j_call: TRBJ1-4; cdr3_aa: CASSAGQVGEKLFF